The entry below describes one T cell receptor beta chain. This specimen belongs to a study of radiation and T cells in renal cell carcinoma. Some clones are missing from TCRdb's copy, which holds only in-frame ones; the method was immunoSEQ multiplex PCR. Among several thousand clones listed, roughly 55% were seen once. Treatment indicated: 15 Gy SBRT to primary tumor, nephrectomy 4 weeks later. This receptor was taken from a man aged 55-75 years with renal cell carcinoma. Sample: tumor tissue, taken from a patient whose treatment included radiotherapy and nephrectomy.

The CDR3 sequence: CSVVGGRSSYEQYF. The CDR3 region has the DNA TGCAGCGTTGTGGGGGGGCGGAGCTCCTACGAGCAGTACTTC. V and J are TRBV29-1 and TRBJ2-7, with D possibly being TRBD2 (7 bases). V gave up 4 bases and J gave up 0 bases, with 13 bases separating them. The germline CDR1 and CDR2 sequences are SQVTM and ANQGSEA. The CDR3 has 14 amino acids.